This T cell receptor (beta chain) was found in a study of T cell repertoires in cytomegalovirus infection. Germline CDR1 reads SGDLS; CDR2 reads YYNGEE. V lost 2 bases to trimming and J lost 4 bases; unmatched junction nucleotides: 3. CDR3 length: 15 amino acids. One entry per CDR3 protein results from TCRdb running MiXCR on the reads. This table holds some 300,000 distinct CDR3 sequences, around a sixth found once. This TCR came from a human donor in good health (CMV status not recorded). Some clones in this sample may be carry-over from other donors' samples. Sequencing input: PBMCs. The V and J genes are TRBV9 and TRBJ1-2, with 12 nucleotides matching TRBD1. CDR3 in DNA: TGTGCCAGCAGCGTGGGACAGGGGGCGAGCTATGGCTACACCTTC. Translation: CASSVGQGASYGYTF.